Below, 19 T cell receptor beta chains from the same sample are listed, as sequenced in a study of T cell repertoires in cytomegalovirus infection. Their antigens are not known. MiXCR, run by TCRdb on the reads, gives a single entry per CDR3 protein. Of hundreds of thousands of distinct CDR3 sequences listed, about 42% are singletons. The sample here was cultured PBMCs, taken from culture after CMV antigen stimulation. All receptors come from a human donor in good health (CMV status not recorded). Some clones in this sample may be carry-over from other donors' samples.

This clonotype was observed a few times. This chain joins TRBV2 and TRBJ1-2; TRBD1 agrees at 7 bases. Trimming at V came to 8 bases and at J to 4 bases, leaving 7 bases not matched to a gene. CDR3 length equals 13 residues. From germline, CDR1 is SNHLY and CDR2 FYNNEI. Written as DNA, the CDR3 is TGTGCCAGCCGCCGACAGGGAACCTATGGCTACACCTTC. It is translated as CASRRQGTYGYTF.

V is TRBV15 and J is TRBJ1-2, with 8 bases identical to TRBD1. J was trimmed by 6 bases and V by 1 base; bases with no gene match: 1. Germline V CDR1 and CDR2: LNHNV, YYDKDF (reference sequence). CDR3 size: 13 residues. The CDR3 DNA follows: TGTGCCACCAGCAGAGGGACAGGGAATGGCTACACCTTC. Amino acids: CATSRGTGNGYTF.

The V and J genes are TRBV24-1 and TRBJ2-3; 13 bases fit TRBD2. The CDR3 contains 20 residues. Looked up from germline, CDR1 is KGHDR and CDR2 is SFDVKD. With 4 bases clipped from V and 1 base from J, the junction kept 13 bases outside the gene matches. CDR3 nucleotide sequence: TGTGCCACCAGTGACCTTACCACTAGCGGGAGGGCCGGTGGCACAGATACGCAGTATTTT. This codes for CATSDLTTSGRAGGTDTQYF.

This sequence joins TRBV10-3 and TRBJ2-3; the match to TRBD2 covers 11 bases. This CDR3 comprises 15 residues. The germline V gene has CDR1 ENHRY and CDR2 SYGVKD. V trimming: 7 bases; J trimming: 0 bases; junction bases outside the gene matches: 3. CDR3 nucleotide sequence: TGTGCCATCAAAGGGACTAGCGGAAGCACAGATACGCAGTATTTT. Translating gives CAIKGTSGSTDTQYF.

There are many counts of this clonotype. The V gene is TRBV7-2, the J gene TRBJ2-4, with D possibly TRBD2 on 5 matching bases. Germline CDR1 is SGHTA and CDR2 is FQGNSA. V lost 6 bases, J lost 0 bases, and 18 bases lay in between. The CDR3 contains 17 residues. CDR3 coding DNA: TGTGCCAGCAGTTTCCGGGGATCCGCCATAGCCAAAAACATTCAGTACTTC. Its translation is CASSFRGSAIAKNIQYF.

The CDR3 nucleotides are TGCAGTGCTAGAGATTGGGGGCAGGGAGATTACAAGCAGTACTTC. Translated, it gives CSARDWGQGDYKQYF. The gene calls are TRBV20-1 and TRBJ2-7; the D gene is possibly TRBD1 (6 bases). V gave up 0 bases and J gave up 8 bases, with 20 bases separating them. CDR3 length: 15 amino acids. Germline lookup yields CDR1 DFQATT and CDR2 SNEGSKA (reference sequence).

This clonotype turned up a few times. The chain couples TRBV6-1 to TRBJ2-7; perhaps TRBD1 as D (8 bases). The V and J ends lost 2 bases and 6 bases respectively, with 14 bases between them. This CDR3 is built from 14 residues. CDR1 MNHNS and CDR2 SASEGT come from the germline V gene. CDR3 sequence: CASSETGGDSEQYF. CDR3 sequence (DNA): TGTGCCAGCAGTGAAACAGGGGGGGACTCCGAGCAGTACTTC.

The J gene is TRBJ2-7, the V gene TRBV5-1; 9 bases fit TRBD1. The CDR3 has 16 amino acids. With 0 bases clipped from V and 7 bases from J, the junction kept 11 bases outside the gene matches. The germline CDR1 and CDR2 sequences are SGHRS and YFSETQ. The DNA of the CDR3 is TGCGCCAGCAGCTTGGCGCCGGGACAGGGAGGTGTGGAGCAGTACTTC. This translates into CASSLAPGQGGVEQYF.

CDR3 protein: CASSLSPGQSSYNEQFF. Here the CDR3 DNA reads TGTGCCAGCAGCTTATCCCCGGGACAGAGCTCCTACAATGAGCAGTTCTTC. V is TRBV7-9 and J is TRBJ2-1; 7 bases align to TRBD1. The germline gives CDR1 SEHNR, CDR2 FQNEAQ (reference sequence). The CDR3 loop spans 17 amino acids. V lost 2 bases and J lost 0; bases outside the gene matches: 7.

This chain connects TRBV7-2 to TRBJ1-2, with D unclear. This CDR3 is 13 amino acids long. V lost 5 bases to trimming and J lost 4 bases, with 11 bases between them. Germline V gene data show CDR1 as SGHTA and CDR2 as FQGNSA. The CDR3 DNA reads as TGTGCCAGCAGCCCAGACACCACCTATGGCTACACCTTC. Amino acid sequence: CASSPDTTYGYTF.

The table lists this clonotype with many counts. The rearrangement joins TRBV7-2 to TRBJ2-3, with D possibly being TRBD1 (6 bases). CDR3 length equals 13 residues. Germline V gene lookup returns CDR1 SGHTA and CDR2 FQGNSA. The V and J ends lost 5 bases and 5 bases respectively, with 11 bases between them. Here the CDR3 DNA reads TGTGCCAGCAGCCGCCAGACAGGAGATACGCAGTATTTT. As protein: CASSRQTGDTQYF. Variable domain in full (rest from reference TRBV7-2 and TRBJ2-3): GAGVSQSPSNKVTEKGKDVELRCDPISGHTALYWYRQSLGQGLEFLIYFQGNSAPDKSGLPSDRFSAERTGGSVSTLTIQRTQQEDSAVYLCASSRQTGDTQYFGPGTRLTVL.

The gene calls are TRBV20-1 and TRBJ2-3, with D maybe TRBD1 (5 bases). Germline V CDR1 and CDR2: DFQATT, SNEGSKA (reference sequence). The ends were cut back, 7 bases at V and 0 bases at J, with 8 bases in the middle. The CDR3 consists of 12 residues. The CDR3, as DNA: TGCAGTGGACAGAGCAGCACAGATACGCAGTATTTT. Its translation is CSGQSSTDTQYF.

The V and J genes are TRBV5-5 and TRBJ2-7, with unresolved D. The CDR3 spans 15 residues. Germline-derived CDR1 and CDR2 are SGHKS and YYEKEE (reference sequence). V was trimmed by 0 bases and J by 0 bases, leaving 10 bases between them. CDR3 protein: CASSLASSPSYEQYF. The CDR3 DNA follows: TGTGCCAGCAGCTTGGCCAGTAGTCCCTCCTACGAGCAGTACTTC.

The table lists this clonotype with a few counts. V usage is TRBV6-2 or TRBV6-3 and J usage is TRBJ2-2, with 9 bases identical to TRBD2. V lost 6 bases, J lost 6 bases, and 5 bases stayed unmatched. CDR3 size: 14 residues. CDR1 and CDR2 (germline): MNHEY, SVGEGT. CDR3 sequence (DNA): TGTGCCAGCAGGATTAGCGGGGGAGCCGGGGAGCTGTTTTTT. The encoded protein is CASRISGGAGELFF.

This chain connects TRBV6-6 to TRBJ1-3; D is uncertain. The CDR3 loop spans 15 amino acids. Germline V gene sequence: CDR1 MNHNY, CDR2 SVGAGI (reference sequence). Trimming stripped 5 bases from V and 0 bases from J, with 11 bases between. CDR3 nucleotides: TGTGCCAGCAGTCTCCTTCCCGACTCTGGAAACACCATATATTTT. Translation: CASSLLPDSGNTIYF.

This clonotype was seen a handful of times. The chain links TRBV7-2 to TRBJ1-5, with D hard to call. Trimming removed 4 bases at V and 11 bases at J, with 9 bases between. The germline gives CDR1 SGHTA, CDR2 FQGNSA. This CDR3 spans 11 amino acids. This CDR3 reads CASSSEGAQHF. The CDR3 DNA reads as TGTGCCAGCAGCTCGGAGGGAGCCCAGCATTTT.

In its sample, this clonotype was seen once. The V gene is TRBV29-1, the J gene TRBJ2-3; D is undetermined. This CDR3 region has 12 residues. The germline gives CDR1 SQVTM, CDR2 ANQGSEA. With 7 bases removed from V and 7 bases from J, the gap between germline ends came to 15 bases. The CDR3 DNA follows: TGCAGCGGGGCCTTCAATATAAATACGCAGTATTTT. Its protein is CSGAFNINTQYF.

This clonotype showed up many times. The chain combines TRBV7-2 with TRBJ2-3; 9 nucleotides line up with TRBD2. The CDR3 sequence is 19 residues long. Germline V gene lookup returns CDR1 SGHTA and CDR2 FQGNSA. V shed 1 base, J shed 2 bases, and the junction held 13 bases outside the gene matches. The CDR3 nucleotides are TGTGCCAGCAGCTTAGTCCCTGTGGGCGGGGGGGCCTACACAGATACGCAGTATTTT. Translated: CASSLVPVGGGAYTDTQYF.

The CDR3 protein is CASSLRLGNTEAFF. CDR3 DNA sequence: TGTGCCAGCAGCTTACGGTTGGGGAACACTGAAGCTTTCTTT. V and J are TRBV7-6 and TRBJ1-1; D ambiguous. This CDR3 is 14 amino acids long. Germline CDR1 SGHVS, CDR2 FNYEAQ. V gave up 2 bases and J gave up 1 base, with 8 bases separating them.